This is a list of T cell receptor beta chains from one sample in a study of OX40 agonist ivuxolimab in advanced cancers. TCRdb's table, derived via immunoSEQ multiplex PCR, lists solely in-frame clones and lacks some. The data contain under 100,000 clones, roughly 88% of them singletons. The source was CD4+ or CD8+ T cells sorted from blood, collected in a trial of the OX40 agonist ivuxolimab. These receptors were taken from an adult with an advanced solid tumor such as melanoma, head and neck, liver or kidney cancer. Each CDR3 is given with its conserved first and last residue. Fields, in order: CDR3 DNA, CDR3 protein, clone size, J gene, D gene, V gene. A D gene is named only where the DNA matches it firmly. Clone size is given for some rows only: seen once, a few or many times, or a class if the clone is expanded.

CDR3nt: TGTGCTAGTGCCGCAGGGCAGGGGGCCTCCGGGGAGCTGTTTTTT; CDR3aa: CASAAGQGASGELFF; abundance: .; j_gene: TRBJ2-2; d_gene: TRBD1; v_gene: TRBV12-5
CDR3nt: TGTGCCAGCAGCCCAAGGCCTAGCGGGACCACAGATACGCAGTATTTT; CDR3aa: CASSPRPSGTTDTQYF; abundance: .; j_gene: TRBJ2-3; d_gene: TRBD2; v_gene: TRBV7-2
CDR3nt: TGTGCCAGCAGCCAAACAGGTTACAATGAGCAGTTCTTC; CDR3aa: CASSQTGYNEQFF; abundance: once; j_gene: TRBJ2-1; d_gene: .; v_gene: TRBV16
CDR3nt: TGTGCCAGCAGCTTAGAGTCCGGGTATGGCTACACCTTC; CDR3aa: CASSLESGYGYTF; abundance: .; j_gene: TRBJ1-2; d_gene: .; v_gene: TRBV7-2
CDR3nt: TGTGCCACCAGCAGAGATCGGGCAGGGGGTCGGGAGCAGTACTTC; CDR3aa: CATSRDRAGGREQYF; abundance: .; j_gene: TRBJ2-7; d_gene: TRBD1; v_gene: TRBV15
CDR3nt: TGTGCCAGCAGTTACGGTATCGGGGAGCTGTTTTTT; CDR3aa: CASSYGIGELFF; abundance: .; j_gene: TRBJ2-2; d_gene: .; v_gene: TRBV6-6
CDR3nt: TGTGCCAGTAGTATGCAAGATACGCAGTATTTT; CDR3aa: CASSMQDTQYF; abundance: .; j_gene: TRBJ2-3; d_gene: .; v_gene: TRBV19
CDR3nt: TGTGCCAGCAGGGTAGGGGGGACTGGCTACACCTTC; CDR3aa: CASRVGGTGYTF; abundance: few; j_gene: TRBJ1-2; d_gene: .; v_gene: TRBV27
CDR3nt: TGCAGTGCTAGCACAGATACGCAGTATTTT; CDR3aa: CSASTDTQYF; abundance: .; j_gene: TRBJ2-3; d_gene: .; v_gene: TRBV20-1
CDR3nt: TGTGCCAGCTCCCGCGGACAGGGAGGTACCGGGGAGCTGTTTTTT; CDR3aa: CASSRGQGGTGELFF; abundance: .; j_gene: TRBJ2-2; d_gene: TRBD1; v_gene: TRBV18
CDR3nt: TGTGCCATCAGGGCCCCTGGCACTGAAGCTTTCTTT; CDR3aa: CAIRAPGTEAFF; abundance: .; j_gene: TRBJ1-1; d_gene: .; v_gene: TRBV10-3
CDR3nt: TGTGCCTGGACCCTGAACACCGGGGAGCTGTTTTTT; CDR3aa: CAWTLNTGELFF; abundance: few; j_gene: TRBJ2-2; d_gene: .; v_gene: TRBV30
CDR3nt: TGCAGCGTTGAAGTTCGGATAGCGGGAGCCCACGGGGAGCTGTTTTTT; CDR3aa: CSVEVRIAGAHGELFF; abundance: .; j_gene: TRBJ2-2; d_gene: TRBD2; v_gene: TRBV29-1
CDR3nt: TGTGCCAGTAGTATCGGGCCGACGAAAGCGCAAGAGACCCAGTACTTC; CDR3aa: CASSIGPTKAQETQYF; abundance: .; j_gene: TRBJ2-5; d_gene: .; v_gene: TRBV19
CDR3nt: TGTGCCAGCACCCTTGGGGGCAGGGGTGGTAATTCACCCCTCCACTTT; CDR3aa: CASTLGGRGGNSPLHF; abundance: .; j_gene: TRBJ1-6; d_gene: .; v_gene: TRBV5-4
CDR3nt: TGTGCCAGCACCTTAAGACAGGGGATTGGGGAGACCCAGTACTTC; CDR3aa: CASTLRQGIGETQYF; abundance: .; j_gene: TRBJ2-5; d_gene: TRBD1; v_gene: TRBV7-9
CDR3nt: TGCGCCAGCAGCGAGACTAGCGGGACTGTCACAGATACGCAGTATTTT; CDR3aa: CASSETSGTVTDTQYF; abundance: few; j_gene: TRBJ2-3; d_gene: TRBD2; v_gene: TRBV10-2
CDR3nt: TGCGCCAGCAGCCAAGATCTTTTCGGTCTAGCGAAGGGCGGGGAGCTGTTTTTT; CDR3aa: CASSQDLFGLAKGGELFF; abundance: .; j_gene: TRBJ2-2; d_gene: .; v_gene: TRBV4-1
CDR3nt: TGTGCCAGCAGCTTTGGAACGAATGAGCAGTTCTTC; CDR3aa: CASSFGTNEQFF; abundance: .; j_gene: TRBJ2-1; d_gene: .; v_gene: TRBV11-3
CDR3nt: TGTGCCAGTAGTATAGCCCTAGCGGGGAATGAGCAGTTCTTC; CDR3aa: CASSIALAGNEQFF; abundance: .; j_gene: TRBJ2-1; d_gene: TRBD2; v_gene: TRBV19
CDR3nt: TGTGCCAGCAGTTTAAGGGCCACAGGGTCGAGGGCCGTCGAACACATTCAGTACTTC; CDR3aa: CASSLRATGSRAVEHIQYF; abundance: .; j_gene: TRBJ2-4; d_gene: .; v_gene: TRBV27
CDR3nt: TGCGCCAGCAGCCAACCCTCACTAGCGGGAGGGCCGTACGAGCAGTACTTC; CDR3aa: CASSQPSLAGGPYEQYF; abundance: .; j_gene: TRBJ2-7; d_gene: TRBD2; v_gene: TRBV4-1
CDR3nt: TGTGCCAGTAGCCCAGACAGGGGGGAGACCCAGTACTTC; CDR3aa: CASSPDRGETQYF; abundance: .; j_gene: TRBJ2-5; d_gene: TRBD1; v_gene: TRBV19
CDR3nt: TGTGCCAGCAGCCGAAGACAGGACCAAGAGACCCAGTACTTC; CDR3aa: CASSRRQDQETQYF; abundance: .; j_gene: TRBJ2-5; d_gene: .; v_gene: TRBV7-9
CDR3nt: TGTGCCAGCAGCTTCCGACTAAGCGGCCAAGAGACCCAGTACTTC; CDR3aa: CASSFRLSGQETQYF; abundance: .; j_gene: TRBJ2-5; d_gene: .; v_gene: TRBV5-4
CDR3nt: TGTGCCAGTAGTAGTTCCGGCTGGGGGCCTGGCTACACCTTC; CDR3aa: CASSSSGWGPGYTF; abundance: .; j_gene: TRBJ1-2; d_gene: .; v_gene: TRBV19
CDR3nt: TGTGCCAGCAGCCCGACGGACCCCGGTAGGACCGGGGAGCTGTTTTTT; CDR3aa: CASSPTDPGRTGELFF; abundance: .; j_gene: TRBJ2-2; d_gene: .; v_gene: TRBV11-3
CDR3nt: TGTGCCAGTTTCGGACAGGGAGGGTCCGGGGAGCTGTTTTTT; CDR3aa: CASFGQGGSGELFF; abundance: .; j_gene: TRBJ2-2; d_gene: .; v_gene: TRBV7-2
CDR3nt: TGTGCCAGCTCACCGACTAGGACAGGCTACACCTTC; CDR3aa: CASSPTRTGYTF; abundance: few; j_gene: TRBJ1-2; d_gene: .; v_gene: TRBV18
CDR3nt: TGCGCCAGCAGCTTAGGGACAGGGGGCGTGAGTCAAGAGACCCAGTACTTC; CDR3aa: CASSLGTGGVSQETQYF; abundance: .; j_gene: TRBJ2-5; d_gene: TRBD1; v_gene: TRBV5-1
CDR3nt: TGTGCCAGCAGTACAGACAGTTCCTACAATGAGCAGTTCTTC; CDR3aa: CASSTDSSYNEQFF; abundance: .; j_gene: TRBJ2-1; d_gene: .; v_gene: TRBV5-4